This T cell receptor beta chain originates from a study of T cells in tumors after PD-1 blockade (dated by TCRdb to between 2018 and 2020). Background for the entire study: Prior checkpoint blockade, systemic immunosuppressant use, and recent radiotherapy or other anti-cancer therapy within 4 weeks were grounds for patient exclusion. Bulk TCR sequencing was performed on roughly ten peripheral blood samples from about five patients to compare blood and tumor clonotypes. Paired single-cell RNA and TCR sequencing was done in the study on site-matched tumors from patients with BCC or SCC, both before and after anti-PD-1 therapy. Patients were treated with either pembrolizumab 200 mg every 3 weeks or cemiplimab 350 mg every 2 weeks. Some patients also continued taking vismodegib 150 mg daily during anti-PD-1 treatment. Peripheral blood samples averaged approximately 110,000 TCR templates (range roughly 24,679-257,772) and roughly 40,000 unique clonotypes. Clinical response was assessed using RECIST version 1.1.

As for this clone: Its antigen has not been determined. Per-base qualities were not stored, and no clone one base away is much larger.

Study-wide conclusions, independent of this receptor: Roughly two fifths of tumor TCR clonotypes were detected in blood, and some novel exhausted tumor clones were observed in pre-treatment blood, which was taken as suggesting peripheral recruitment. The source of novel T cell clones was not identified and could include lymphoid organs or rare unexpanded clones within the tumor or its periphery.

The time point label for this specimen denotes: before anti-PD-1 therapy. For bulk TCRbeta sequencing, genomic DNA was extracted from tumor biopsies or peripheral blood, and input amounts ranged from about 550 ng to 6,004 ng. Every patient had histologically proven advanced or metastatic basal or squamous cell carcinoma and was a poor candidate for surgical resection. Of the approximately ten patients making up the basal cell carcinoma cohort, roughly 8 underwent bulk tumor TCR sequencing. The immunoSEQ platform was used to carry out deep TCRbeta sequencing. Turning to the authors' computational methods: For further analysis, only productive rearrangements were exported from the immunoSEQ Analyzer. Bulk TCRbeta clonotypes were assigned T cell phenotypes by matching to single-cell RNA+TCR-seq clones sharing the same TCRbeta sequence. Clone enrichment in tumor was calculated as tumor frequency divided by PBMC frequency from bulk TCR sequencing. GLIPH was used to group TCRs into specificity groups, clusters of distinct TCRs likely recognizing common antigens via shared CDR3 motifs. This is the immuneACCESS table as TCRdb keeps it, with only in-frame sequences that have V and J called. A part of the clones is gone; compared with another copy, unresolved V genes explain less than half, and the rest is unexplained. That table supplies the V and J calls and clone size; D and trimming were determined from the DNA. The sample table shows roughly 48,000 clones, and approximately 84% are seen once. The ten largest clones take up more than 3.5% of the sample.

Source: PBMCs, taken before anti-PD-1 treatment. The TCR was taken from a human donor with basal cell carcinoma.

The DNA is TGCGCCAGCAGCCCAATGGGACAGGGGCTGGCCAAAAACATTCAGTACTTC. This codes for CASSPMGQGLAKNIQYF. The rearranged chain carries TRBV5-1 and TRBJ2-4, and 10 junction bases match TRBD1. Spanning cysteine to phenylalanine, the CDR3 consists of 17 amino acids. CDR3 DNA is the only sequence kept; it has 51 bases, read in frame from the first base. V ends up 4 bases short and J 1 base short, with an unmatched junction base count of 8. Based on the germline V gene, the CDR1 and CDR2 sequences are SGHRS and YFSETQ.